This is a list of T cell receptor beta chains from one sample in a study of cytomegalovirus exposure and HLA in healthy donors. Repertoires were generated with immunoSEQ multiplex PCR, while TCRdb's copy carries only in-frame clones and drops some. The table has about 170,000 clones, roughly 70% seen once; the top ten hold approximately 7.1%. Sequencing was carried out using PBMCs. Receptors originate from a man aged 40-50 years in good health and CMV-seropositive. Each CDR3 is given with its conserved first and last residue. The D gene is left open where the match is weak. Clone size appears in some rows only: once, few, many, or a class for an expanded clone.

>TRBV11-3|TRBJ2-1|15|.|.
TGTGCCAGCAGCTCTACAGGGAGCTCCTACAATGAGCAGTTCTTC
CASSSTGSSYNEQFF
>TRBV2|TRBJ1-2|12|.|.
TGTGCCAGCAGGGGGGGGAGGGGGGGCTACACCTTC
CASRGGRGGYTF
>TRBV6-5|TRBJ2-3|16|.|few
TGTGCCAGCAGTTACTCGTCCGGGGGGCACACAGATACGCAGTATTTT
CASSYSSGGHTDTQYF
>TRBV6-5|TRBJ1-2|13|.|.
TGTGCCAGCAGTTCCCTGGGGGGCTATGGCTACACCTTC
CASSSLGGYGYTF
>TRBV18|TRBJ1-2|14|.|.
TGTGCCAGCTCACCCGACGGAGGAAACTATGGCTACACCTTC
CASSPDGGNYGYTF
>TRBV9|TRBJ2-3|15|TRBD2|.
TGTGCCAGCAGCGTAGCTAGCGGGGGGGTAGATACGCAGTATTTT
CASSVASGGVDTQYF
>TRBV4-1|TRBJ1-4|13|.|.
TGCGCCAGCAGCGTCCAAACTCGGGAAAAACTGTTTTTT
CASSVQTREKLFF
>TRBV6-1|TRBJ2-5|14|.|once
TGTGCCAGCAGTGAAACAGGGTGGCAAGAGACCCAGTACTTC
CASSETGWQETQYF
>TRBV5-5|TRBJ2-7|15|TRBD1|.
TGTGCCAGCAGCCCGGGACAGGTCAGCTCCTACGAGCAGTACTTC
CASSPGQVSSYEQYF
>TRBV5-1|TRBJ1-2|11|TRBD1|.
TGCGCCAGCAGCCTGACAGGGTCCGTAATCTTC
CASSLTGSVIF